Each of the 17 T cell receptor beta chains below was sequenced from the same sample in a study of graft-versus-host responses after intestinal transplantation. Clones were sequenced by immunoSEQ multiplex PCR, and TCRdb holds only the in-frame ones, with some missing. The table lists about 85,000 clones, less than 95% of them singletons. These receptors' targets are unknown. Sequenced here: unstimulated CD8+ T cells sorted from spleen or lymph node cells, sampled before transplant. Receptors were obtained from a human donor who was the organ donor for an intestinal transplant.

The rearrangement joins TRBV6-4 to TRBJ2-7; 11 bases line up with TRBD1. V lost 2 bases and J lost 0; bases outside the gene matches: 3. The CDR3 sequence is 16 residues long. The germline gives CDR1 MRHNA, CDR2 SNTAGT. The CDR3 spells CASSDRDRGSSYEQYF. The CDR3 nucleotides read TGTGCCAGCAGTGACCGGGACAGGGGGAGCTCCTACGAGCAGTACTTC.

With respect to this clone: The same CDR3 arises from other DNA sequences in this sample as well. The CDR3, as DNA: TGCGCCAGCAGCCAAGGACAGGGAACCGGGGAGCTGTTTTTT. It translates to CASSQGQGTGELFF. This rearrangement joins TRBV4-1 to TRBJ2-2, with TRBD1 matching 7 bases. This CDR3 is built from 14 residues. The germline CDR1 and CDR2 sequences are MGHRA and YSYEKL. Trimming took 1 base from V and 5 from J; bases not matched to a gene: 1.

This chain links TRBV11-1 with TRBJ1-6, with TRBD1 matching over 8 bases. Germline trimming cut 5 bases from V and 10 bases from J; bases unmatched to any gene: 7. The CDR3 runs to 14 residues. Germline CDR1 reads SGHAT; CDR2 reads FQDESV (reference sequence). The CDR3 nucleotides read TGTGCCAGCAGCATTACAGGGGGAGGGTCACCCCTCCACTTT. This gives the protein CASSITGGGSPLHF.

As regards this clone: An end of the junction does not agree with germline; a read error may underlie this. The V gene is TRBV4-1, the J gene TRBJ2-7; perhaps TRBD1 as D (5 bases). This CDR3 is 13 amino acids long. Germline assignment: CDR1 MGHRA and CDR2 YSYEKL. CDR3 bases: TGTGCCAGCAGCCAATCAGGGTCCTACGAGCAGTACTTC. Amino acids: CASSQSGSYEQYF.

The gene calls are TRBV27 and TRBJ2-7; maybe TRBD2 (6 bases). The CDR3 length is 15 residues. The germline gives CDR1 MNHEY, CDR2 SMNVEV (reference sequence). V was shortened by 2 bases and J by 3 bases, with 14 bases between the two germline ends. The CDR3 region has the DNA TGTGCCAGCAGTTTAAGCGGGCCCGGGGGCTACGAGCAGTACTTC. This encodes CASSLSGPGGYEQYF.

The chain links TRBV7-2 to TRBJ2-6; D gene uncertain. Germline CDR1 SGHTA, CDR2 FQGNSA. Between the trimmed V and J ends, which lost 0 bases and 0 bases, there was a span of 15 bases. The CDR3 is 19 amino acids. The DNA of the CDR3 is TGTGCCAGCAGCTTAGCAAAAGGGCACCTAGTCTCTGGGGCCAACGTCCTGACTTTC. Translating it yields CASSLAKGHLVSGANVLTF.

V and J are TRBV10-2 and TRBJ2-3; no clear D gene. CDR1 WSHSY and CDR2 SAAADI come from the germline V gene. The CDR3 runs 15 residues. V lost 0 bases to trimming and J lost 2 bases, with 9 bases between them. The CDR3, as DNA: TGCGCCAGCAGTGAGTCCAGTATTTCCACAGATACGCAGTATTTT. This encodes CASSESSISTDTQYF.

CDR3 protein: CASSEGWSLHF. DNA for the CDR3: TGTGCCAGCAGTGAAGGGTGGTCCCTCCACTTT. This chain connects TRBV6-1 to TRBJ1-6; D is unresolved. V was shortened by 1 base and J by 14 bases, with 6 bases between the two germline ends. CDR1 is MNHNS, CDR2 SASEGT, per germline. The CDR3 extends over 11 amino acids.

The chain carries TRBV19 and TRBJ1-2; a possible D gene is TRBD1 (6 bases). The CDR3 totals 19 residues. With 6 bases removed from V and 4 bases from J, the gap between germline ends came to 30 bases. Germline CDR1 reads LNHDA; CDR2 reads SQIVND (reference sequence). The CDR3 nucleotides are TGTGCCAGTAGCCTCGATGCCAATATAGGGGGGGAGGTCGTCTATGGCTACACCTTC. Its protein product is CASSLDANIGGEVVYGYTF.

This chain links TRBV6-5 with TRBJ1-5; D gene ambiguous. The germline gives CDR1 MNHEY, CDR2 SVGAGI. Trimming cost V 5 bases and J 6 bases, with 11 bases left between them. The CDR3 consists of 13 residues. The CDR3 reads CASSLGRSQPQHF. The CDR3 coding sequence is TGTGCCAGCAGTCTGGGGAGGAGTCAGCCCCAGCATTTT.

The rearrangement uses TRBV7-9 and TRBJ2-3, with D perhaps TRBD2 (6 bases). V shed 5 bases and J shed 9 bases, with 15 bases lying between them. The germline V gene has CDR1 SEHNR and CDR2 FQNEAQ (reference sequence). CDR3 length: 13 amino acids. This CDR3 reads CASSRTNRGTQYF. The CDR3 nucleotides are TGTGCCAGCAGCCGCACCAACCGGGGGACGCAGTATTTT.

This clone ranks as medium-sized. This CDR3 is CASSLGGTDTQYF. The CDR3 DNA reads as TGTGCCAGCAGCCTTGGAGGGACAGATACGCAGTATTTT. The chain employs TRBV7-6 and TRBJ2-3; tentative D call: TRBD2 (6 bases). V was trimmed by 5 bases and J by 3 bases, leaving 9 bases between them. Germline V gives CDR1 SGHVS, CDR2 FNYEAQ. This CDR3 comprises 13 residues.

The count of this clone is one. The chain uses TRBV4-1 and TRBJ2-7, with 8 bases that match TRBD2. The V gene's germline CDR1 is MGHRA and CDR2 YSYEKL. V lost 4 bases to trimming and J lost 0 bases; unmatched junction nucleotides: 5. The CDR3 extends over 15 amino acids. The CDR3 DNA reads TGCGCCAGCAGCCTCGGGGGGGGACTCTCCTACGAGCAGTACTTC. Amino acid sequence: CASSLGGGLSYEQYF.

Of note for this clone: This sample includes further DNA sequences coding for the same CDR3. The CDR3 nucleotides are TGTGCCAGCAGCCTAGGGGGCTCCTATGGCTACACCTTC. Residues: CASSLGGSYGYTF. The J gene is TRBJ1-2, the V gene TRBV5-6; 7 nucleotides agree with TRBD1. Germline V gene sequence: CDR1 SGHDT, CDR2 YYEEEE. The ends lost 4 bases at V and 4 bases at J; junction bases unmatched: 4. CDR3 length: 13 residues.

The chain recombines TRBV4-1 with TRBJ1-4, with D unresolved. Looked up from germline, CDR1 is MGHRA and CDR2 is YSYEKL. This CDR3 comprises 16 residues. V was clipped by 1 base and J by 1 base, with 10 bases between them. The CDR3 bases are TGCGCCAGCAGCCAAGTGGGAGGGAGAACTAATGAAAAACTGTTTTTT. As protein: CASSQVGGRTNEKLFF.

The rearrangement joins TRBV5-1 to TRBJ2-7; no definite D call. V dropped 1 base and J dropped 1 base, with 6 bases sitting between them. The CDR3 totals 13 residues. CDR1 is SGHRS, CDR2 YFSETQ, per germline. CDR3 sequence reads: CASSLPTSYEQYF. The DNA for the CDR3 is TGCGCCAGCAGCTTGCCTACTTCCTACGAGCAGTACTTC.

This clone was seen once. The CDR3 DNA reads as TGCGCCAGCAGCCCAGGACTAGCGGGGGGGAGCTCCTACAATGAGCAGTTCTTC. Amino acids: CASSPGLAGGSSYNEQFF. The chain recombines TRBV5-1 with TRBJ2-1, with TRBD2 matching over 15 bases. The CDR3 extends over 18 amino acids. Germline V gives CDR1 SGHRS, CDR2 YFSETQ. V lost 4 bases and J lost 0; bases outside the gene matches: 5.